What follows is one T cell receptor (beta chain) and its context. Its target is not known. TCRdb reprocessed the reads via MiXCR and lists one record per CDR3 protein. The table lists around 750,000 distinct CDR3 sequences, about 31% of them singletons. This sample stems from a study of T cell repertoires in cytomegalovirus infection. Looking at the study overall: Based on public TCR beta signatures, there were indications of CMV infection and of a matching HLA type. General study results and limits: The response measured ex vivo was dominated by TCR beta clonotypes (HLA-C-restricted and CMV-specific). Summed public TCR beta family frequency identified CMV carriers bearing the relevant HLA.

Trimming shortened V by 6 bases and J by 0 bases, and 17 bases separated the two germline ends. The CDR3 spans 17 residues. Germline lookup yields CDR1 LNHDA and CDR2 SQIVND (reference sequence). V usage is TRBV19 and J usage is TRBJ2-2, with D perhaps given as TRBD1 or TRBD2 (6 bases each). Specimen: cultured CD8+ T cells from PBMCs, collected from culture after CMV antigen stimulation. The sequence derives from a human donor in good health (CMV status not recorded). Some clones in this sample may be carry-over from other donors' samples. The CDR3 sequence is CASRKGPGATNTGELFF. In nucleotides, the CDR3 is TGTGCCAGTAGAAAGGGGCCGGGGGCGACGAACACCGGGGAGCTGTTTTTT.